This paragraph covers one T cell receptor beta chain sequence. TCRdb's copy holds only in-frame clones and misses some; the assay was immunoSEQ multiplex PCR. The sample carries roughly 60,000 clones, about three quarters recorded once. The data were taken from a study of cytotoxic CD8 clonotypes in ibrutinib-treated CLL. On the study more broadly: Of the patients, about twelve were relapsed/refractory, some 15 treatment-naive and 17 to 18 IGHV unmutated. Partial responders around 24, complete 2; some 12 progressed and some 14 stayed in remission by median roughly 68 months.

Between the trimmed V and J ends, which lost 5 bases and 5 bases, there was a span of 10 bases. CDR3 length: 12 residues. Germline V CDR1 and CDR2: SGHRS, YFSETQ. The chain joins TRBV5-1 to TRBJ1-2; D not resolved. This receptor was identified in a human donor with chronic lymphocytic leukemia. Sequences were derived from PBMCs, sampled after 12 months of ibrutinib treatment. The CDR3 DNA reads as TGCGCCAGCAGAGGTGATAGATATGGCTACACCTTC. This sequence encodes CASRGDRYGYTF.